Listed below are T cell receptor beta chains from one sample, sequenced in a study of shared clonotypes between healthy human individuals. Produced via immunoSEQ multiplex PCR; TCRdb's table is partial and in-frame only. The data contain a few hundred thousand clones, more than 60% of them singletons. The sequencing input was memory CD4+ T cells sorted from blood. The receptors stem from a man between 25 and 39 years old in good health. Both conserved end residues are part of each CDR3. D genes are given only for firm matches. Rows give clone size only sometimes, using once, few, many, or a class for an expanded clone.

d_gene: -; abundance: -; v_gene: TRBV28; j_gene: TRBJ2-1; CDR3aa: CASSLFSTVLWNEQFF; CDR3nt: TGTGCCAGCAGTTTGTTTAGTACTGTTCTGTGGAATGAGCAGTTCTTC
d_gene: -; abundance: -; v_gene: TRBV7-8; j_gene: TRBJ1-2; CDR3aa: CASSSGSFYGYTF; CDR3nt: TGTGCCAGCAGCTCAGGGAGTTTCTATGGCTACACCTTC
d_gene: -; abundance: -; v_gene: TRBV27; j_gene: TRBJ2-5; CDR3aa: CASSLYIQETQYF; CDR3nt: TGTGCCAGCAGTTTATATATTCAAGAGACCCAGTACTTC
d_gene: TRBD2; abundance: -; v_gene: TRBV5-4; j_gene: TRBJ2-3; CDR3aa: CASSQGLQTDTQYF; CDR3nt: TGTGCCAGCAGCCAGGGACTACAAACAGATACGCAGTATTTT
d_gene: TRBD1; abundance: -; v_gene: TRBV30; j_gene: TRBJ2-1; CDR3aa: CALDRGFDEQFF; CDR3nt: TGTGCCCTAGACAGGGGGTTCGATGAGCAGTTCTTC
d_gene: TRBD2; abundance: -; v_gene: TRBV6-1; j_gene: TRBJ2-3; CDR3aa: CASSEARTSGRADTQYF; CDR3nt: TGTGCCAGCAGTGAAGCTCGGACTAGCGGGAGGGCAGATACGCAGTATTTT
d_gene: TRBD2; abundance: -; v_gene: TRBV10-1; j_gene: TRBJ2-7; CDR3aa: CASSRLAGTYEQYF; CDR3nt: TGCGCCAGCAGTAGACTAGCGGGAACCTACGAGCAGTACTTC
d_gene: -; abundance: -; v_gene: TRBV14; j_gene: TRBJ1-1; CDR3aa: CASSSDWVTEAFF; CDR3nt: TGTGCCAGCAGCTCCGATTGGGTAACTGAAGCTTTCTTT
d_gene: -; abundance: -; v_gene: TRBV14; j_gene: TRBJ2-3; CDR3aa: CASSLRSGLKSTDTQYF; CDR3nt: TGTGCCAGCAGCCTAAGATCAGGACTGAAAAGCACAGATACGCAGTATTTT
d_gene: TRBD1; abundance: -; v_gene: TRBV11-3; j_gene: TRBJ2-3; CDR3aa: CASSSSTQGNTQYF; CDR3nt: TGTGCCAGCAGCTCTTCCACACAGGGGAATACGCAGTATTTT
d_gene: -; abundance: -; v_gene: TRBV6-5; j_gene: TRBJ1-3; CDR3aa: CASSYQRGTGNTIYF; CDR3nt: TGTGCCAGCAGTTACCAGAGGGGGACTGGAAACACCATATATTTT
d_gene: TRBD2; abundance: few; v_gene: TRBV19; j_gene: TRBJ2-5; CDR3aa: CASRQGLAGEGETQYF; CDR3nt: TGTGCCAGTAGGCAAGGACTAGCGGGAGAGGGAGAGACCCAGTACTTC
d_gene: TRBD1; abundance: -; v_gene: TRBV5-4; j_gene: TRBJ2-3; CDR3aa: CASSARQGQVTQYF; CDR3nt: TGTGCCAGCAGCGCGAGACAGGGGCAAGTTACGCAGTATTTT
d_gene: TRBD2; abundance: -; v_gene: TRBV15; j_gene: TRBJ2-1; CDR3aa: CATSRDRIGGGPRQFF; CDR3nt: TGTGCCACCAGCAGAGATCGGATCGGCGGGGGACCGAGGCAGTTCTTC
d_gene: TRBD1; abundance: -; v_gene: TRBV6-5; j_gene: TRBJ1-5; CDR3aa: CASSYSGGQGWWPQHF; CDR3nt: TGTGCCAGCAGTTACTCGGGTGGACAGGGTTGGTGGCCCCAGCATTTT
d_gene: TRBD2; abundance: many; v_gene: TRBV11-2; j_gene: TRBJ2-5; CDR3aa: CASSLRGVGWETQYF; CDR3nt: TGTGCCAGCAGCTTACGGGGGGTAGGGTGGGAGACCCAGTACTTC
d_gene: -; abundance: -; v_gene: TRBV6-6; j_gene: TRBJ1-1; CDR3aa: CASSPQANTEAFF; CDR3nt: TGTGCCAGCAGCCCACAAGCGAACACTGAAGCTTTCTTT
d_gene: TRBD2; abundance: -; v_gene: TRBV5-1; j_gene: TRBJ2-3; CDR3aa: CASSLGLAGVPNTDTQYF; CDR3nt: TGCGCCAGCAGCTTAGGGCTAGCGGGAGTCCCGAACACAGATACGCAGTATTTT
d_gene: -; abundance: few; v_gene: TRBV9; j_gene: TRBJ1-1; CDR3aa: CASSVVPGVNTEAFF; CDR3nt: TGTGCCAGCAGCGTAGTCCCAGGGGTGAACACTGAAGCTTTCTTT
d_gene: -; abundance: -; v_gene: TRBV6-1; j_gene: TRBJ2-2; CDR3aa: CASSELGNTGELFF; CDR3nt: TGTGCCAGCAGTGAACTCGGGAACACCGGGGAGCTGTTTTTT